The 25 T cell receptor beta chains listed next were all sequenced from one sample in a study of cytomegalovirus exposure and HLA in healthy donors. Amplification used 60 Vbeta primers and 13 Jbeta primers. Data came from immunoSEQ multiplex PCR; TCRdb stores just in-frame clones and leaves some out. The data show more than 35,000 clones, 60% to 70% seen once. Sequencing used PBMCs. The receptors stem from a man aged 40-49 years in good health and CMV-seronegative.

This clone qualifies as medium-sized. CDR3 sequence reads: CASSDSLPAPYNEQFF. DNA of the CDR3: TGCGCCAGCAGCGACTCCCTCCCCGCCCCCTACAATGAGCAGTTCTTC. This chain links TRBV5-1 with TRBJ2-1; D gene ambiguous. V was clipped by 4 bases and J by 2 bases, with 16 bases between them. Per germline, CDR1 SGHRS and CDR2 YFSETQ. The CDR3 length is 16 residues.

The J gene is TRBJ1-5, the V gene TRBV28; D not resolved. CDR1 is MDHEN, CDR2 SYDVKM, per germline. Trimming left V 6 bases short and J 6 bases short, with 9 bases between. The CDR3 is 12 residues long. The DNA of the CDR3 is TGTGCCAGCAGATCGGGGAGTCAGCCCCAGCATTTT. Translated, it gives CASRSGSQPQHF.

The V call is TRBV2, the J call TRBJ2-5; 12 bases line up with TRBD2. The V gene's germline CDR1 is SNHLY and CDR2 FYNNEI. The V gene end was trimmed by 2 bases and the J gene end by 5 bases; junction bases not matched to a gene: 6. The CDR3 covers 16 residues. The chain's CDR3 is CASSENGLAGFETQYF. CDR3 coding DNA: TGTGCCAGCAGTGAAAATGGACTAGCGGGGTTTGAGACCCAGTACTTC.

The rearrangement uses TRBV4-1 and TRBJ2-1, with 7 positions matching TRBD2. Trimming took 4 bases from V and 4 from J; bases not matched to a gene: 7. Germline loops: CDR1 MGHRA, CDR2 YSYEKL. The CDR3 runs to 15 residues. The CDR3 DNA is TGCGCCAGCAGCCCTAGAAGCGGGGTTTACAATGAGCAGTTCTTC. Translating it yields CASSPRSGVYNEQFF.

The V gene is TRBV7-9, the J gene TRBJ1-2; no firm D call. Trimming removed 2 bases at V and 0 bases at J, with 7 bases between. The length of the CDR3 is 14 residues. Germline V lookup: CDR1 SEHNR, CDR2 FQNEAQ (reference sequence). The CDR3 sequence is CASSLSTTNYGYTF. CDR3 DNA: TGTGCCAGCAGCTTATCCACTACTAACTATGGCTACACCTTC.

The V gene is TRBV18, the J gene TRBJ1-2, with a possible D match to TRBD1 (5 bases). V lost 4 bases to trimming and J lost 0 bases, with 15 bases between them. The CDR3 is 16 amino acids. Per the germline V gene, CDR1 is KGHSH and CDR2 is LQKENI. The CDR3 here is CASSLARQSSNYGYTF. CDR3 bases: TGTGCCAGCTCACTGGCCAGACAGTCTTCTAACTATGGCTACACCTTC.

This chain uses TRBV13 with TRBJ2-7, with TRBD1 matching 10 bases. This CDR3 contains 15 residues. Germline lookup yields CDR1 PRHDT and CDR2 FYEKMQ (reference sequence). The V gene end was trimmed by 0 bases and the J gene end by 2 bases; junction bases not matched to a gene: 1. The CDR3 is CASSLGGTGAYEQYF. DNA for the CDR3: TGTGCCAGCAGCTTAGGAGGGACAGGGGCCTACGAGCAGTACTTC.

This clone was detected once. The chain recombines TRBV19 with TRBJ2-1; D is perhaps TRBD1 (6 bases). This CDR3 region has 14 residues. CDR1 and CDR2 (germline): LNHDA, SQIVND (reference sequence). V lost 4 bases and J 3 bases, leaving 10 bases between the germline ends. CDR3 residues: CASSTWTDYNEQFF. The CDR3 DNA reads as TGTGCCAGTAGTACCTGGACAGACTACAATGAGCAGTTCTTC.

This clone was seen only a few times. The chain combines TRBV7-6 with TRBJ1-4; 8 positions agree with TRBD1. CDR3 size: 17 residues. V trimming: 4 bases; J trimming: 0 bases; junction bases outside the gene matches: 7. Germline CDR1 reads SGHVS; CDR2 reads FNYEAQ. CDR3 in DNA: TGTGCCAGCAGCTCCGGACAGGGCCTCGCAACTAATGAAAAACTGTTTTTT. Translating gives CASSSGQGLATNEKLFF.

CDR3: CASSPAGEQFF. As DNA, the CDR3 is TGTGCCAGCAGCCCCGCGGGTGAGCAGTTCTTC. This rearrangement joins TRBV7-2 to TRBJ2-1, with D possibly matching TRBD2 (5 bases). Germline CDR1 and CDR2: SGHTA and FQGNSA. The CDR3 sequence is 11 residues long. Trimming shortened V by 5 bases and J by 9 bases, and 8 bases separated the two germline ends.

This sequence joins TRBV4-1 and TRBJ2-4; TRBD2 agrees at 16 bases. Unmatched junction bases numbered 6, after V lost 4 bases and J lost 3 bases. The germline CDR1 and CDR2 sequences are MGHRA and YSYEKL. The CDR3 totals 18 residues. CDR3 nucleotide sequence: TGCGCCAGCAGCCCGGGACTAGCGGGGGGGCGTGTCAAAAACATTCAGTACTTC. It translates to CASSPGLAGGRVKNIQYF.

V gene TRBV20-1 combines with J gene TRBJ2-7; 7 bases are shared with TRBD2. CDR1 is DFQATT, CDR2 SNEGSKA, per germline (reference sequence). Trimming removed 3 bases from V and 4 bases from J; junction bases left unmatched: 0. The CDR3 consists of 11 residues. The CDR3 loop is CSARREYEQYF. DNA of the CDR3: TGCAGTGCTAGGCGGGAGTACGAGCAGTACTTC.

The chain is built from TRBV6-6 and TRBJ1-4, with D unresolved. The V gene's germline CDR1 is MNHNY and CDR2 SVGAGI (reference sequence). The CDR3 totals 14 residues. V lost 4 bases, J lost 6 bases, and 12 bases lay in between. CDR3 sequence (DNA): TGTGCCAGCAGTTCGCCGCGGTTCGATGAAAAACTGTTTTTT. It specifies CASSSPRFDEKLFF.

The chain is built from TRBV7-2 and TRBJ2-2; a possible D gene is TRBD2 (6 bases). V was shortened by 3 bases and J by 3 bases, with 11 bases between the two germline ends. The germline CDR1 and CDR2 sequences are SGHTA and FQGNSA. CDR3 length: 15 amino acids. In DNA form, the CDR3 reads TGTGCCAGCAGCTTGGGGGGTGGGCACACCGGGGAGCTGTTTTTT. Its translation: CASSLGGGHTGELFF.

This clone was detected once. The chain uses TRBV27 and TRBJ2-7; no firm D call. Germline assignment: CDR1 MNHEY and CDR2 SMNVEV (reference sequence). The CDR3 runs 13 residues. Trimming stripped 5 bases from V and 2 bases from J, with 10 bases between. In nucleotides, the CDR3 is TGTGCCAGCAGTCCCACAGTCACCTACGAGCAGTACTTC. It encodes CASSPTVTYEQYF.

This sequence joins TRBV6-1 and TRBJ2-1; 9 nucleotides align to TRBD2. Germline V gene sequence: CDR1 MNHNS, CDR2 SASEGT. The V and J ends lost 6 bases and 2 bases, in that order; junction bases with no gene match: 2. This CDR3 has 14 residues. CDR3: CASRVAGAYNEQFF. CDR3 in DNA: TGTGCCAGCAGAGTAGCGGGGGCCTACAATGAGCAGTTCTTC.

A remark on this clone: The junction differs from germline at one of its ends, possibly a read error. The V and J genes are TRBV5-6 and TRBJ2-5, with D possibly TRBD2 on 7 matching bases. CDR1 and CDR2 from the germline V gene are SGHDT and YYEEEE. The CDR3 runs 14 residues. CDR3 sequence reads: CASSSGGLDWSQHF. The CDR3, as DNA: TGTGCCAGCAGCTCCGGGGGGCTCGATTGGTCCCAGCACTTC.

The chain combines TRBV28 with TRBJ2-7; D not resolved. Germline CDR1 reads MDHEN; CDR2 reads SYDVKM. This CDR3 spans 14 amino acids. Trimming took off 7 bases at V and 0 bases at J, with 13 bases between the two ends. The CDR3 DNA follows: TGTGCCAGCACGAGTCGGCAGGCCTCCTACGAGCAGTACTTC. As protein: CASTSRQASYEQYF.

This clone appeared a single time. This chain's CDR3 is CASSGPEQYF. The CDR3 nucleotides are TGTGCCAGCAGCGGTCCCGAGCAGTACTTC. The chain combines TRBV28 with TRBJ2-7, with D hard to call. The CDR3 is 10 amino acids. Trimming pared 6 bases from V and 6 bases from J, leaving 6 bases between. Germline V gives CDR1 MDHEN, CDR2 SYDVKM.

The rearrangement joins TRBV2 to TRBJ2-1, with D tentatively TRBD1 (6 bases). Germline CDR1 SNHLY, CDR2 FYNNEI. V lost 5 bases to trimming and J lost 0 bases, with 8 bases between them. This CDR3 region has 14 residues. The CDR3 region has the DNA TGTGCCAGCAGTTTACAGGGCTCCTACAATGAGCAGTTCTTC. Its protein is CASSLQGSYNEQFF.

The CDR3 sequence: CASGRDRGSNEKLFF. CDR3 nucleotide sequence: TGTGCCAGCGGACGGGACAGGGGCTCTAATGAAAAACTGTTTTTT. The chain employs TRBV2 and TRBJ1-4, with 10 bases lining up with TRBD1. This CDR3 contains 15 residues. The V gene end was trimmed by 8 bases and the J gene end by 3 bases; junction bases not matched to a gene: 6. Per the germline V gene, CDR1 is SNHLY and CDR2 is FYNNEI.

The V call is TRBV2, the J call TRBJ2-2, with D tentatively TRBD1 (6 bases). V lost 3 bases to trimming and J lost 3 bases, with 8 bases between them. Per germline, CDR1 SNHLY and CDR2 FYNNEI. The CDR3 is 14 residues long. Here the CDR3 reads CASSDSGDTGELFF. In nucleotides, the CDR3 is TGTGCCAGCAGTGACTCAGGGGACACCGGGGAGCTGTTTTTT.

The table lists this clone with a count of one. The chain recombines TRBV18 with TRBJ1-4; 8 bases are a match to TRBD1. V lost 5 bases to trimming and J lost 11 bases; unmatched junction nucleotides: 10. CDR3 length: 14 residues. Germline CDR1 reads KGHSH; CDR2 reads LQKENI. CDR3 loop: CASSTTGGAEKLFF. CDR3 nucleotide sequence: TGTGCCAGCTCAACAACAGGGGGAGCTGAGAAACTGTTTTTT.

CDR3 in amino acids: CAWSTEGLSTEAFF. The CDR3 DNA sequence: TGTGCCTGGAGTACAGAGGGATTGTCTACTGAAGCTTTCTTT. The chain has TRBV30 and TRBJ1-1; no clear D gene. Germline V gene sequence: CDR1 GTSNPN, CDR2 SVGIG (reference sequence). CDR3 length: 14 residues. Deletions cut 2 bases from V and 5 bases from J, with 15 bases between.

The chain carries TRBV6-6 and TRBJ1-6; a weak D match, TRBD1 (5 bases). The CDR3 loop spans 16 amino acids. Germline lookup yields CDR1 MNHNY and CDR2 SVGAGI (reference sequence). Trimming left V 0 bases short and J 8 bases short, with 14 bases between. CDR3 sequence reads: CASSYSTGLQDSPLHF. Here the CDR3 DNA reads TGTGCCAGCAGTTACTCGACGGGACTACAGGATTCACCCCTCCACTTT.